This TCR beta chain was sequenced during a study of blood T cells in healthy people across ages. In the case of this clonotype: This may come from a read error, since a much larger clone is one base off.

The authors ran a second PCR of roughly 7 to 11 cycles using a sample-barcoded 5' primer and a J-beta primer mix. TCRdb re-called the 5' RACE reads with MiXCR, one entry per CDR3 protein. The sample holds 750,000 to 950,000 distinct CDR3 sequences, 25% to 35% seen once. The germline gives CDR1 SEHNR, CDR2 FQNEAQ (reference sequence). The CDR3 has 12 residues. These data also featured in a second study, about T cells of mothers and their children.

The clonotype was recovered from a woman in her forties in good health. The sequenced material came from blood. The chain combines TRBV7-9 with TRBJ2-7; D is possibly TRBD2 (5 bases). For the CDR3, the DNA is TGTACCAGCAGCTTATTCGGGGACGAGCAGTACTTC. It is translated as CTSSLFGDEQYF.